The T cell receptor beta chain described here comes from a study of T cell responses to AZD1222 COVID-19 vaccine. Overall study context: Both about-4-week and about-12-week second-dose recipients were combined.

TCRdb keeps only in-frame clones here, not all; method: immunoSEQ multiplex PCR. This sample has some 110,000 clones, with 85% to 90% found just once. In regard to this clone: Its antigen is undetermined.

Study outcomes and limitations: No day 14 peak samples; only post-peak repertoires were characterized. Spike-wide coverage was observed for vaccine-associated CD4 TCRs, with dominant responses at 160-218 and 743-854.

Material: peripheral blood, obtained on day 0 of AZD1222 vaccination. The receptor comes from an adult in good health.

CDR3 nucleotide sequence: TGTGCCAGCAGTTACCACTCGGACAGGGAAGGGGGCTACACCTTC. Translated, it gives CASSYHSDREGGYTF. The chain uses TRBV6-6 and TRBJ1-2; 8 nucleotides align to TRBD1. Per germline, CDR1 MNHNY and CDR2 SVGAGI (reference sequence). The CDR3 has 15 amino acids. V lost 2 bases to trimming and J lost 8 bases; unmatched junction nucleotides: 10.